This section outlines one T cell receptor beta chain sequence together with its context. Its antigen is not identified. The sample is drawn from a study of cytomegalovirus exposure and HLA in healthy donors. Overall study context: The use of the same platform for the 95 to 150 validation repertoires and the 600 to 800 first-cohort repertoires was reported by a later analysis.

The donors were in the roughly 120-subject validation cohort; that cohort was separate from the approximately 670-subject first cohort. CDR1 and CDR2 from the germline V gene are SGHRS and YFSETQ. The V and J ends lost 0 bases and 2 bases respectively, with 8 bases between them. The CDR3 is 14 residues long. Study-wide findings and caveats: In vitro assays verified that a few CMV-associated chains recognized CMV antigens specifically. Researchers catalogued some 160 TCR beta chains as cytomegalovirus-associated.

Using immunoSEQ multiplex PCR, the repertoire was profiled, and TCRdb retains in-frame clones only, with some absent. The sample lists 150,000 to 200,000 clones, approximately 87% occurring once. The specimen was PBMCs. The chain links TRBV5-1 to TRBJ1-1; D uncertain. The origin of this receptor is a woman in her twenties or thirties in good health and CMV-seronegative. In nucleotides, the CDR3 is TGCGCCAGCAGCTTGGATGCAGTCAACACTGAAGCTTTCTTT. Residues: CASSLDAVNTEAFF.